Below, one TCR beta chain is given with its context. This clone has a count of ten or more. Its antigen has not been determined. The sample holds no much larger clone one base away, and base qualities are not on file. Other nucleotide sequences from this sample produce the same CDR3. The data originate from a study of shared clonotypes between healthy human individuals (dated by TCRdb to about 2020). With respect to the entire study: A couple of women and three men aged 18 to 49 years were included in the cohort. The study deeply sequenced blood TCR repertoires of five healthy adults to estimate repertoire size and the extent of clonotype sharing between individuals. For each donor, CD4 naive and CD4 memory were each given three plates, CD8 naive was given two plates, and CD8 memory was given one plate. To increase sequencing depth and limit assay-specific biases, different laboratories used diverse techniques to prepare libraries and sequence TCR repertoires. Leukapheresis yielded between about 0.94 and 10 billion PBMCs per donor.

TCR CDR3 regions were amplified from genomic DNA by multiplex PCR using the deep immunoSEQ assay. Extracted genomic DNA from each cell subset was spread evenly across all wells of several immunoSEQ 96-well plates, with each plate serving as a replicate. For sorted subsets, around 200 ng genomic DNA, equal to about 30,000 T cell genomes, was loaded into each replicate PCR. Purified libraries were quantified with a Qubit 3.0 fluorometer, sized on a Bioanalyzer 2100, and re-quantified with the KAPA Library Quantification kit. Every immunoSEQ 96-well plate was sequenced on a separate single-read 150-cycle Illumina NextSeq 550 flow cell. Under the source paper's analysis protocol: Because the immunoSEQ output held only junctional sequences and lacked quality scores, the filtering could not match the filtering applied to full-length reads. Sequences were annotated with PyIR, a Python wrapper for IgBLAST v1.9, using IMGT germline references to assign V/J genes and CDR3. Reads were filtered out if the reads had weak V/J assignments (E-value above 1e-6), no CDR3, stop codons, out-of-frame junctions, or ambiguous translated residues. A V3J clonotype was defined by an identical inferred V gene, J gene, and CDR3 amino acid sequence. Percentage overlap between repertoires was computed as shared unique clonotypes divided by the size of the smaller repertoire. Repertoire richness was assessed with RTK rarefaction, the Chao1 estimator, and Recon v2.1 estimates of unobserved clonotypes. For all TCRbeta clonotypes obtained by the gDNA method from a few donors, generation probabilities were computed with OLGA. Here the immuneACCESS table is served through TCRdb, limited to in-frame sequences with V and J called. Missing clones are a known gap in these copies; in checked studies unresolved V genes cover under half, and the rest lacks a known reason. Clone size and the V and J calls come from that table; the DNA yielded D and trimming. Recorded for this sample are fewer than 400,000 clones; approximately 74% of them occurred a single time. The ten largest make up approximately 10% of the sample.

On the study overall, not on this receptor specifically: Only blood was sampled, and tissue TCR repertoires likely differ from those in blood. Estimated clonotype richness was generally larger for naive than for memory subsets. Approximately 5% of naive CD4, more than 3% of naive CD8, around 2.3% of memory CD4, and 0.35% to 0.5% of memory CD8 clonotypes were shared across several donors. Even with the large sequencing depth, rarefaction of the sorted-subset datasets indicated that sequencing was incomplete. Based on pairwise subsampling, the degree of clonotype sharing among donors was expected to be affected by sequencing depth. Because the study included only a small number of donors, the genetic and exposure-history diversity represented was limited. Clonotypes shared by all four sorted-subset donors showed higher generation probabilities than non-shared clonotypes.

The donors were healthy, HIV-negative adults with no recently reported acute infections or vaccinations. Every donor was a Caucasian adult residing in Nashville, Tennessee, USA. CD4+ T cells were enriched by magnetic negative selection, after which naive cells were positively selected on CD45RA and the negative fraction was taken as the memory subset. Blood was obtained by leukapheresis, after which PBMCs were separated by Ficoll-Histopaque density gradient centrifugation and cryopreserved in liquid nitrogen vapor phase. Analytical flow cytometry was used to check the purity and quantity of every magnetically sorted T cell population. From each sorted fraction, genomic DNA was isolated and quantified by UV absorbance on a Nanodrop 2000c. This TCR was recovered from a man in his thirties or forties in good health. The material sequenced was memory CD4+ T cells sorted from blood. In light of the paper, this sample's cell subset or site label describes: CD45RA-negative fraction.

The CDR3 is CASRAPGHSYEQYF. The DNA sequence is given as TGTGCCAGCAGAGCACCGGGACACTCCTACGAGCAGTACTTC. Rearrangement joined TRBV6-5 to TRBJ2-7, with a weak D call of TRBD1 (6 bases match). V drops 6 bases and J drops 0 bases, leaving 12 bases in between. CDR1 and CDR2 are read off the germline V gene as MNHEY and SVGAGI. Reading from cysteine to phenylalanine, the CDR3 counts 14 amino acids. The sequence is cut down to CDR3 DNA, 42 bases in frame from base 1.